The next 3 T cell receptor beta chains were all read from a single sample in a study of shared clonotypes between healthy human individuals. Generated by immunoSEQ multiplex PCR, the TCRdb table keeps only in-frame clones and is missing some. Of some 1,100,000 clones in the sample, around 82% were seen once. The sequencing input was memory CD4+ T cells from PBMCs. As to subset: CD45RA-negative fraction. All receptors derive from a man aged 18 to 29 in good health. Some clones in this sample may be carry-over from other donors' samples.

The chain combines TRBV5-1 with TRBJ2-2; 13 nucleotides line up with TRBD2. This CDR3 comprises 16 residues. The germline V gene has CDR1 SGHRS and CDR2 YFSETQ. V was pared by 2 bases and J by 5 bases, with 3 bases of the junction left unmatched. CDR3 nucleotide sequence: TGCGCCAGCAGCTTACGACTAGCGGGAGGAACCGGGGAGCTGTTTTTT. This translates into CASSLRLAGGTGELFF. Complete variable domain (other parts from reference TRBV5-1 and TRBJ2-2): KAGVTQTPRYLIKTRGQQVTLSCSPISGHRSVSWYQQTPGQGLQFLFEYFSETQRNKGNFPGRFSGRQFSNSRSEMNVSTLELGDSALYLCASSLRLAGGTGELFFGEGSRLTVL.

The sample holds one count of this clone. This chain joins TRBV18 and TRBJ2-5; no clear D gene. Trimming took 2 bases from V and 5 from J, leaving 9 bases between them. CDR3 length: 13 residues. Germline CDR1 and CDR2: KGHSH and LQKENI. CDR3 in amino acids: CASSPTTYETQYF. The CDR3 DNA is TGTGCCAGCTCACCAACTACCTATGAGACCCAGTACTTC.

The chain recombines TRBV2 with TRBJ1-1; D remains ambiguous. V lost 5 bases, J lost 9 bases, and 16 bases lay in between. Germline V gives CDR1 SNHLY, CDR2 FYNNEI. CDR3 length: 13 amino acids. Here the CDR3 reads CASSLSDLIQAFF. The DNA of the CDR3 is TGTGCCAGCAGTCTATCGGATCTTATACAAGCTTTCTTT.